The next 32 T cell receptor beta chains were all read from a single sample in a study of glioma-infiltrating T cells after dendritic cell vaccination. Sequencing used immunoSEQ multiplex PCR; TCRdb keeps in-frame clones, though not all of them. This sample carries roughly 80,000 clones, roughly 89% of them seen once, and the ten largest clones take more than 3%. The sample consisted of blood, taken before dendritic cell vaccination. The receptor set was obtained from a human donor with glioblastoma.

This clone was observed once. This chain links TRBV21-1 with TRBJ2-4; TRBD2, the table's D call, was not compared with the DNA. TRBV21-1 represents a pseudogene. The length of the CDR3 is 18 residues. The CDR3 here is CASSKPGASGIAKNIQYF. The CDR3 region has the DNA TGTGCCAGCAGCAAGCCAGGGGCTAGCGGGATAGCCAAAAACATTCAGTACTTC.

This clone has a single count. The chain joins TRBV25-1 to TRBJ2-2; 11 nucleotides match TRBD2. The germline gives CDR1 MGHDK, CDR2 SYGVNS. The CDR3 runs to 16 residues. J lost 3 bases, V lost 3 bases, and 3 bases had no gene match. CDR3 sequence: CASSDSLAGDTGELFF. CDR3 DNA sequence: TGTGCCAGCAGTGACTCACTAGCGGGGGACACCGGGGAGCTGTTTTTT.

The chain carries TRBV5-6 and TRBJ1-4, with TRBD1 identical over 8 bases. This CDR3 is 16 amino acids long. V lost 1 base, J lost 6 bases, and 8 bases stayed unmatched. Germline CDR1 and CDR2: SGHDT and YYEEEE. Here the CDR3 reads CASSLRGDRTHEKLFF. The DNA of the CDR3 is TGTGCCAGCAGCTTGAGGGGGGACAGGACCCATGAAAAACTGTTTTTT.

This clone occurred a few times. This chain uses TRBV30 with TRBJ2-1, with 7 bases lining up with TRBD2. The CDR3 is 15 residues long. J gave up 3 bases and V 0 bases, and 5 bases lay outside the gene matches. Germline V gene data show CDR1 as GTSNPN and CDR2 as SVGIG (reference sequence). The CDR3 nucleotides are TGTGCCTGGAGTGTACGGCTAGCGGACTACAATGAGCAGTTCTTC. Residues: CAWSVRLADYNEQFF.

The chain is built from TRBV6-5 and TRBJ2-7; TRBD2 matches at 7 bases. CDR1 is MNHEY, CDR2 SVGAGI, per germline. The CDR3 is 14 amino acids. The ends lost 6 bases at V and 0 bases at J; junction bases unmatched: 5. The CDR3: CASRRASGSYEQYF. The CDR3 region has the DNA TGTGCCAGCAGGAGGGCTAGCGGCTCCTACGAGCAGTACTTC.

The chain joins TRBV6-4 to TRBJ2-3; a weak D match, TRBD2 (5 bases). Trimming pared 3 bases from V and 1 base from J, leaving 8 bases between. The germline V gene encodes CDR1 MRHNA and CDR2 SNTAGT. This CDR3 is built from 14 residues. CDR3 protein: CASSEMEGTDTQYF. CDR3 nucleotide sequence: TGTGCCAGCAGTGAAATGGAGGGCACAGATACGCAGTATTTT.

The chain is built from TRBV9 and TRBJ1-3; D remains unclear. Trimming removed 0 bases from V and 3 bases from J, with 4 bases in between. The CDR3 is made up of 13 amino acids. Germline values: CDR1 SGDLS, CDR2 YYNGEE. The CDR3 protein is CASSVAGGNTIYF. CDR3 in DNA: TGTGCCAGCAGCGTAGCAGGTGGAAACACCATATATTTT.

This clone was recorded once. The CDR3 reads CAWAGTGASPLHF. CDR3 coding DNA: TGTGCCTGGGCCGGGACAGGGGCTTCACCCCTCCACTTT. The V and J genes are TRBV30 and TRBJ1-6; 10 positions match TRBD1. Trimming removed 5 bases from V and 9 bases from J; junction bases left unmatched: 4. This CDR3 has 13 residues. Per the germline V gene, CDR1 is GTSNPN and CDR2 is SVGIG (reference sequence).

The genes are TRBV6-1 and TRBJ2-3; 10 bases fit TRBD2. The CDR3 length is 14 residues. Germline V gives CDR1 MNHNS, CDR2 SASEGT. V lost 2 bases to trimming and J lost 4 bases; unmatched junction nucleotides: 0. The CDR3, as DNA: TGTGCCAGCAGTGAACTAGCGGGAGCAGATACGCAGTATTTT. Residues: CASSELAGADTQYF.

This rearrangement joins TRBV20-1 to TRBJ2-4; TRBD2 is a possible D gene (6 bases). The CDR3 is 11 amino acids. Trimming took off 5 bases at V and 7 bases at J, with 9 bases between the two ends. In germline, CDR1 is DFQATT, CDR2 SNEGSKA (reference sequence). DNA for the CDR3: TGCAGTGCTCGCCGGGGGAACATTCAGTACTTC. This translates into CSARRGNIQYF.

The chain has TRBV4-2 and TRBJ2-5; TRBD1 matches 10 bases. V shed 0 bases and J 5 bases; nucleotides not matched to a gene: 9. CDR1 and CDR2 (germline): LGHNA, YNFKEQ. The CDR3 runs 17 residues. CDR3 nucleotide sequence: TGTGCCAGCAGCCAAGACTGGGGACAGGGGAACTTGGAGACCCAGTACTTC. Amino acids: CASSQDWGQGNLETQYF.

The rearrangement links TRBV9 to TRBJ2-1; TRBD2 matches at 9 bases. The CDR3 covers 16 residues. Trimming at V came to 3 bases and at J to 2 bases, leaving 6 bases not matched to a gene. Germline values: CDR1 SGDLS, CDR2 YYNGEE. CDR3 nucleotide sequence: TGTGCCAGCAGCGCCGAGACTAGCGGAGCCTACAATGAGCAGTTCTTC. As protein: CASSAETSGAYNEQFF.

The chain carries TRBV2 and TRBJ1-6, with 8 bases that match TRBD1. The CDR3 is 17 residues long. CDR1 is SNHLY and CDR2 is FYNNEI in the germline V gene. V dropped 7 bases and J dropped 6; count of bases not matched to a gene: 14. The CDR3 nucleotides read TGTGCCAGCATCTCAATCCCAACGACAGGGGCTAATTCACCCCTCCACTTT. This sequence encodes CASISIPTTGANSPLHF.

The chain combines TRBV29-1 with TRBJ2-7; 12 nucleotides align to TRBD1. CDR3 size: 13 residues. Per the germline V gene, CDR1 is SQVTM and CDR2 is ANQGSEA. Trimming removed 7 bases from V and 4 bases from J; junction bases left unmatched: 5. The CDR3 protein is CSAGQGAGYEQYF. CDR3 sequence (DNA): TGCAGCGCGGGACAGGGGGCAGGGTACGAGCAGTACTTC.

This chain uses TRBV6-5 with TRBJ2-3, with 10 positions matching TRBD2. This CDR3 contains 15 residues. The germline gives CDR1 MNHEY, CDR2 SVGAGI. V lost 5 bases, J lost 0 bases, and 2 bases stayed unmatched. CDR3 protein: CASSRTSGSTDTQYF. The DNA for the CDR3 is TGTGCCAGCAGTCGGACTAGCGGTAGCACAGATACGCAGTATTTT.

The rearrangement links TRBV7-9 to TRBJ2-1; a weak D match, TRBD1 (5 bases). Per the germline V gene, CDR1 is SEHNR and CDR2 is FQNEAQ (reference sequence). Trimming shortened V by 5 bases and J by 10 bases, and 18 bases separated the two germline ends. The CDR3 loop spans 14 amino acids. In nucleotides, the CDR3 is TGTGCCAGCAGCCCAGGGCTGCCCCATGACGAGCAGTTCTTC. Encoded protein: CASSPGLPHDEQFF.

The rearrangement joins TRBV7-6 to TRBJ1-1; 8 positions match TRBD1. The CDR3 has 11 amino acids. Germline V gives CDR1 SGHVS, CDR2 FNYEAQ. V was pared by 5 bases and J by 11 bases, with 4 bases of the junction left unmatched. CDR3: CASSTTGEAFF. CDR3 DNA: TGTGCCAGCAGCACGACAGGGGAGGCTTTCTTT. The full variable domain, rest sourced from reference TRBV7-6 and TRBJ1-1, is GAGVSQSPRYKVTKRGQDVALRCDPISGHVSLYWYRQALGQGPEFLTYFNYEAQQDKSGLPNDRFSAERPEGSISTLTIQRTEQRDSAMYRCASSTTGEAFFGQGTRLTVV.

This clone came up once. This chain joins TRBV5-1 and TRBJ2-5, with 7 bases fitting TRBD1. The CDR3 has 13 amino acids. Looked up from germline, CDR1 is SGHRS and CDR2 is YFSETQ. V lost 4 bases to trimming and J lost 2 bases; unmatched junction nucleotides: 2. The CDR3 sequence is CASSLGQQETQYF. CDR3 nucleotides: TGCGCCAGCAGCCTGGGACAGCAAGAGACCCAGTACTTC.

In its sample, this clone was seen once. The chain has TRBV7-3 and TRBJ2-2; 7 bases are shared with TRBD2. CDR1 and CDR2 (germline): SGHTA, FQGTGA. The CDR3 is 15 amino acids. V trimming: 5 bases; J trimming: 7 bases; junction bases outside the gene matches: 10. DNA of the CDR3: TGTGCCAGCAGCCTCGTGGGGGGAGGGATCGGGGAGCTGTTTTTT. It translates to CASSLVGGGIGELFF.

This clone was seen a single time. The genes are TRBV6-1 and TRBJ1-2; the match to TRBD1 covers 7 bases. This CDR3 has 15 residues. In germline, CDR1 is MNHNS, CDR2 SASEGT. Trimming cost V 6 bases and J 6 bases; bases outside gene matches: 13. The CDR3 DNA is TGTGCCAGCAGCGTCGATTTGACAGGGCGGGATGGCTACACCTTC. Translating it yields CASSVDLTGRDGYTF.

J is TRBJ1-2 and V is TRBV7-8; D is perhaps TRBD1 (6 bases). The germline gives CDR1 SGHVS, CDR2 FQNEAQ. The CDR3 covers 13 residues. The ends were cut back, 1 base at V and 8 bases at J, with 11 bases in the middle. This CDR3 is CASSLDLGAGYTF. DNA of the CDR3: TGTGCCAGCAGCTTAGACCTGGGGGCAGGCTACACCTTC.

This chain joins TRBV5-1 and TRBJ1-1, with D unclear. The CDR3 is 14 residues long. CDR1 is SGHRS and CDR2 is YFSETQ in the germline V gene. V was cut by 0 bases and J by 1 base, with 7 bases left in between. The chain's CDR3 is CASSLAAGNTEAFF. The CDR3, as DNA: TGCGCCAGCAGCTTGGCTGCCGGGAACACTGAAGCTTTCTTT.

The CDR3 sequence: CAISDRDNEQYF. DNA of the CDR3: TGTGCCATCTCGGACAGGGACAACGAGCAGTACTTC. The chain joins TRBV28 to TRBJ2-7; 8 bases map to TRBD1. Losses at the gene ends were 10 bases for V and 5 bases for J; bases not matched to a gene: 7. The CDR3 is made up of 12 amino acids. The V gene's germline CDR1 is MDHEN and CDR2 SYDVKM.

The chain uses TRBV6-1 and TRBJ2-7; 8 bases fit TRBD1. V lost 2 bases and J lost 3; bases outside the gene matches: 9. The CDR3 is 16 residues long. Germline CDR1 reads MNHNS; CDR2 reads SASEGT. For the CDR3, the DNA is TGTGCCAGCAGTGAATCGACAGGGGTACAACACTACGAGCAGTACTTC. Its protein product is CASSESTGVQHYEQYF.

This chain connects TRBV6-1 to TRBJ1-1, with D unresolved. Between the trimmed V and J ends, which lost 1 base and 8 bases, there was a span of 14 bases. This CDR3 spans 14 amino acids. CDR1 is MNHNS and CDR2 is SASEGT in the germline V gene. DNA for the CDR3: TGTGCCAGCAGTGAAGGGGGTGAAGGGAGAGAAGCTTTCTTT. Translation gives CASSEGGEGREAFF.

CDR3 sequence reads: CASSPQRQDMNTEAFF. Written as DNA, the CDR3 is TGTGCCAGCTCACCACAGAGACAGGATATGAACACTGAAGCTTTCTTT. This chain uses TRBV18 with TRBJ1-1, with D perhaps matching TRBD1 (6 bases). The ends were cut back, 1 base at V and 0 bases at J, with 12 bases in the middle. CDR1 and CDR2 (germline): KGHSH, LQKENI. The CDR3 is 16 residues long.

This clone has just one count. This chain's CDR3 is CASSLGQGVEAFF. CDR3 DNA sequence: TGTGCCAGCAGCTTGGGACAGGGGGTTGAAGCTTTCTTT. The chain has TRBV5-4 and TRBJ1-1; the match to TRBD1 covers 9 bases. The V segment lost 0 bases and the J segment 7 bases; nucleotides outside the gene matches: 1. There are 13 residues in the CDR3. Looked up from germline, CDR1 is SGHNT and CDR2 is YYREEE (reference sequence).

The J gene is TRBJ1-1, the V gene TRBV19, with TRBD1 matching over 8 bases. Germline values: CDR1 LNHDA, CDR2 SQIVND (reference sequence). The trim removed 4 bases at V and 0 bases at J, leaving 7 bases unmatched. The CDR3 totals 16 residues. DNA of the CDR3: TGTGCCAGTAGTAGATGGACAGGGACCCTGAACACTGAAGCTTTCTTT. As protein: CASSRWTGTLNTEAFF.

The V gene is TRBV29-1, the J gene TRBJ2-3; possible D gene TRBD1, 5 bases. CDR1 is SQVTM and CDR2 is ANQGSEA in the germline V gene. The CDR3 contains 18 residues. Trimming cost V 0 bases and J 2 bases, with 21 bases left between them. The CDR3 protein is CSVEDRALTQAPTDTQYF. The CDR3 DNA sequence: TGCAGCGTTGAAGACAGGGCACTAACACAAGCTCCCACAGATACGCAGTATTTT.

CDR3 sequence reads: CASTEGLAGELYNEQFF. The CDR3, as DNA: TGTGCCAGCACGGAGGGACTAGCGGGAGAGTTATACAATGAGCAGTTCTTC. The rearrangement uses TRBV9 and TRBJ2-1; TRBD2 agrees at 14 bases. Germline assignment: CDR1 SGDLS and CDR2 YYNGEE. V was pared by 6 bases and J by 4 bases, with 9 bases of the junction left unmatched. The CDR3 covers 17 residues.

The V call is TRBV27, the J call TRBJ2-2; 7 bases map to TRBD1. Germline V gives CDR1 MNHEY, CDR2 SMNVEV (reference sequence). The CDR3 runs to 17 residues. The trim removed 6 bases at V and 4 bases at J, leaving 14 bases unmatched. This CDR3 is CASSRWTGPQGTGELFF. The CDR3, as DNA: TGTGCCAGCAGCCGGTGGACAGGCCCGCAGGGCACCGGGGAGCTGTTTTTT.

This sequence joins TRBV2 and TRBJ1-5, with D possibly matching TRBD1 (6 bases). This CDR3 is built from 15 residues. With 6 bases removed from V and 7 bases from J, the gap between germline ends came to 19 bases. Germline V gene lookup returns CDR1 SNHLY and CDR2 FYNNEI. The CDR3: CASSQGGGAGQPQHF. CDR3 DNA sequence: TGTGCCAGCAGCCAGGGAGGGGGAGCTGGCCAGCCCCAGCATTTT.